The rows below give T cell receptor beta chains drawn from one sample of a study of T cell repertoires in cytomegalovirus infection. One entry per CDR3 protein results from TCRdb running MiXCR on the reads. The data contain around 260,000 distinct CDR3 sequences, 9.1% of them singletons. The sample taken for sequencing was PBMCs. These receptors came from a human donor in good health (CMV status not recorded). Some clones in this sample may be carry-over from other donors' samples. Each CDR3 is given with its conserved first and last residue. Fields, in order: clone size, V gene, D gene, J gene, CDR3 DNA, CDR3 protein. D genes are given only for firm matches. Clone size is stated in some rows and not others, as once, few, many or a class when expanded.

abundance: many
v_gene: TRBV20-1
d_gene: TRBD2
j_gene: TRBJ2-7
CDR3nt: TGCAGTGCCTTGAGCGGGAGGGGCAACGAGCAGTACTTC
CDR3aa: CSALSGRGNEQYF

abundance: many
v_gene: TRBV12-3/TRBV12-4
d_gene: .
j_gene: TRBJ1-2
CDR3nt: TGTGCCAGCAGCTTAGAGGGGCGCTATGGCTACACCTTC
CDR3aa: CASSLEGRYGYTF

abundance: .
v_gene: TRBV7-2
d_gene: TRBD1
j_gene: TRBJ1-5
CDR3nt: TGTGCCAGCAGCCGTCCGTTGGGGACAGGGAAAAATCAGCCCCAGCATTTT
CDR3aa: CASSRPLGTGKNQPQHF

abundance: few
v_gene: TRBV6-6
d_gene: TRBD1
j_gene: TRBJ1-1
CDR3nt: TGTGCCAGCAGTCCCACCCAGGGGGGGAACACTGAAGCTTTCTTT
CDR3aa: CASSPTQGGNTEAFF

abundance: many
v_gene: TRBV20-1
d_gene: TRBD1
j_gene: TRBJ1-1
CDR3nt: TGCAGTGCTCCTGAGACAGGGGTTCACACTGAAGCTTTCTTT
CDR3aa: CSAPETGVHTEAFF

abundance: .
v_gene: TRBV20-1
d_gene: .
j_gene: TRBJ2-3
CDR3nt: TGCAGTGCTAGGAGGGGGGCTGACACAGATACGCAGTATTTT
CDR3aa: CSARRGADTDTQYF

abundance: .
v_gene: TRBV30
d_gene: .
j_gene: TRBJ1-5
CDR3nt: TGTGCCTGGAGTGTTGGCGGGAATCAGCCCCAGCATTTT
CDR3aa: CAWSVGGNQPQHF

abundance: many
v_gene: TRBV5-1
d_gene: TRBD1
j_gene: TRBJ1-1
CDR3nt: TGCGCCAGCAGTCCCGACACCGGGACAGGGGTGAACACTGAAGCTTTCTTT
CDR3aa: CASSPDTGTGVNTEAFF

abundance: once
v_gene: TRBV14
d_gene: TRBD2
j_gene: TRBJ2-1
CDR3nt: TGTGCCAGCAGCCAACGGACTAGCGCTTTTAATGAGCAGTTCTTC
CDR3aa: CASSQRTSAFNEQFF

abundance: many
v_gene: TRBV7-2
d_gene: TRBD1
j_gene: TRBJ1-2
CDR3nt: TGTGCCAGCAGACCAGGGGGCCCTAACTATGGCTACACCTTC
CDR3aa: CASRPGGPNYGYTF